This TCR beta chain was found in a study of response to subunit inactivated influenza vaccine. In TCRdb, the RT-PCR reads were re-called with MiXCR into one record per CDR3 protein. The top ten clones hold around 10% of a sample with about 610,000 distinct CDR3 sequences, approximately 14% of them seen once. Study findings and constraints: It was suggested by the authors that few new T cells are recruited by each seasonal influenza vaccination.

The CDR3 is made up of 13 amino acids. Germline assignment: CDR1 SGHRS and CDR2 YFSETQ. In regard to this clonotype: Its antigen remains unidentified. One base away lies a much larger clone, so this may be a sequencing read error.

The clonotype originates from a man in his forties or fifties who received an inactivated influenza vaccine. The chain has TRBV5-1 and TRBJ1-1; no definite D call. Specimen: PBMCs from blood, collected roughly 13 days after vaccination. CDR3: CASRLVVNTEAFF. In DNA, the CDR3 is TGCGCCAGCAGATTGGTGGTGAACACTGAAGCTTTCTTT.